These 15 T cell receptor beta chains came from one sample sequenced in a study of T cell changes during pregnancy in multiple sclerosis. Repertoires were generated with immunoSEQ multiplex PCR, while TCRdb's copy carries only in-frame clones and drops some. The sample carries 84,000 or so clones, about 95% recorded once. The sample here was peripheral blood, taken in the third trimester of pregnancy. The source of these receptors is a female donor with multiple sclerosis, enrolled in a pregnancy study.

The chain has TRBV14 and TRBJ2-7, with D possibly matching TRBD2 (6 bases). This CDR3 has 16 amino acids. Between the trimmed V and J ends, which lost 0 bases and 3 bases, there was a span of 15 bases. CDR1 and CDR2 from the germline V gene are SGHDN and FVKESK. CDR3 in amino acids: CASSQDGSLAYYEQYF. The CDR3 DNA sequence: TGTGCCAGCAGCCAAGACGGTTCACTAGCTTACTACGAGCAGTACTTC.

The V and J genes are TRBV5-1 and TRBJ2-5; no firm D call. CDR1 SGHRS and CDR2 YFSETQ come from the germline V gene. Trimming left V 4 bases short and J 3 bases short, with 10 bases between. The CDR3 spans 13 residues. The CDR3 bases are TGCGCCAGCAGCCGTGGCCTCGAAGAGACCCAGTACTTC. Translating it yields CASSRGLEETQYF.

The V gene is TRBV7-9, the J gene TRBJ1-1, with 7 bases aligning to TRBD1. The CDR3 spans 14 residues. With V trimmed by 3 bases and J by 5 bases, 6 bases remained unmatched. CDR1 and CDR2 (germline): SEHNR, FQNEAQ (reference sequence). CDR3 in amino acids: CASSFRGRQTEAFF. DNA of the CDR3: TGTGCCAGCAGCTTTAGGGGGCGGCAAACTGAAGCTTTCTTT. Filled out from reference TRBV7-9 and TRBJ1-1, the complete variable domain reads DTGVSQNPRHKITKRGQNVTFRCDPISEHNRLYWYRQTLGQGPEFLTYFQNEAQLEKSRLLSDRFSAERPKGSFSTLEIQRTEQGDSAMYLCASSFRGRQTEAFFGQGTRLTVV.

V and J are TRBV15 and TRBJ1-1, with a possible D match to TRBD1 (6 bases). The CDR3 totals 12 residues. V lost 5 bases and J 5 bases, leaving 9 bases between the germline ends. CDR1 is LNHNV, CDR2 YYDKDF, per germline (reference sequence). CDR3 nucleotides: TGTGCCACCAGCCAGGACAGAACTGAAGCTTTCTTT. Encoded protein: CATSQDRTEAFF.

The chain has TRBV15 and TRBJ1-1, with a possible D match to TRBD1 (6 bases). CDR1 and CDR2 from the germline V gene are LNHNV and YYDKDF (reference sequence). The CDR3 consists of 15 residues. Trimming stripped 1 base from V and 0 bases from J, with 9 bases between. CDR3 sequence (DNA): TGTGCCACCAGCAGAGCGACAGGTTTGAACACTGAAGCTTTCTTT. Translating gives CATSRATGLNTEAFF.

The CDR3 protein is CASRYAGSSNTGELFF. CDR3 coding DNA: TGTGCCAGCAGATACGCAGGTAGTTCGAACACCGGGGAGCTGTTTTTT. The gene calls are TRBV7-9 and TRBJ2-2; D is uncertain. Germline V gene lookup returns CDR1 SEHNR and CDR2 FQNEAQ (reference sequence). The CDR3 loop spans 16 amino acids. The germline V and J ends were trimmed by 6 bases and 0 bases, with 14 bases remaining between them.

V gene TRBV19 combines with J gene TRBJ1-4; TRBD1 matches 8 bases. V lost 8 bases to trimming and J lost 5 bases; unmatched junction nucleotides: 4. Germline V CDR1 and CDR2: LNHDA, SQIVND (reference sequence). The CDR3 runs 13 residues. The CDR3 reads CASLDRGNEKLFF. CDR3 bases: TGTGCCAGTTTAGACAGGGGAAATGAAAAACTGTTTTTT.

V gene TRBV7-6 combines with J gene TRBJ2-5, with 12 bases fitting TRBD1. CDR1 is SGHVS, CDR2 FNYEAQ, per germline. V was pared by 5 bases and J by 5 bases, with 3 bases of the junction left unmatched. The CDR3 is 14 amino acids. CDR3 coding DNA: TGTGCCAGCAGCCGGGACAGGGGGCTGGAGACCCAGTACTTC. Amino acid sequence: CASSRDRGLETQYF.

CDR3 in DNA: TGTGCCAGCAGGGACCGGGACAGTTCTAATCAGCCCCAGCATTTT. Amino acid sequence: CASRDRDSSNQPQHF. V gene TRBV6-1 combines with J gene TRBJ1-5; TRBD1 aligns across 7 bases. The CDR3 runs to 15 residues. J gave up 4 bases and V 6 bases, and 9 bases lay outside the gene matches. Per the germline V gene, CDR1 is MNHNS and CDR2 is SASEGT.

This rearrangement joins TRBV2 to TRBJ1-2, with D maybe TRBD1 (5 bases). From germline, CDR1 is SNHLY and CDR2 FYNNEI. The CDR3 consists of 14 residues. The ends were cut back, 2 bases at V and 2 bases at J, with 9 bases in the middle. CDR3 sequence: CASSERQGNYGYTF. Written as DNA, the CDR3 is TGTGCCAGCAGTGAAAGGCAGGGCAACTATGGCTACACCTTC.

The J gene is TRBJ1-1, the V gene TRBV18; D may be TRBD1 (6 bases). Per the germline V gene, CDR1 is KGHSH and CDR2 is LQKENI. Trimming cost V 0 bases and J 4 bases, with 9 bases left between them. The CDR3 runs 14 residues. The CDR3 DNA sequence: TGTGCCAGCTCACCACCGAGGGGGTTCACTGAAGCTTTCTTT. This gives the protein CASSPPRGFTEAFF.

The genes are TRBV29-1 and TRBJ1-4, with 7 bases that match TRBD1. CDR1 and CDR2 from the germline V gene are SQVTM and ANQGSEA. CDR3 length: 16 amino acids. The trim removed 6 bases at V and 3 bases at J, leaving 13 bases unmatched. The CDR3 bases are TGCAGCGTGACCGGGACAGCAAACCTCTCTAATGAAAAACTGTTTTTT. Residues: CSVTGTANLSNEKLFF.

This sequence joins TRBV5-6 and TRBJ2-3, with TRBD2 matching over 14 bases. Germline V CDR1 and CDR2: SGHDT, YYEEEE. The CDR3 runs to 18 residues. With 3 bases clipped from V and 5 bases from J, the junction kept 11 bases outside the gene matches. The DNA of the CDR3 is TGTGCCAGCAGCTGGGCCGGGACTAGCGGGGGCCGGGGAGATACGCAGTATTTT. It yields the protein CASSWAGTSGGRGDTQYF.

The V and J genes are TRBV2 and TRBJ2-5; D is unresolved. The CDR3 spans 13 residues. V gave up 6 bases and J gave up 5 bases, with 13 bases separating them. Per germline, CDR1 SNHLY and CDR2 FYNNEI. CDR3 in DNA: TGTGCCAGCAGGATACTACCTCGGGAGACCCAGTACTTC. Protein: CASRILPRETQYF.

The chain has TRBV6-4 and TRBJ2-3; D is perhaps TRBD2 (6 bases). The CDR3 has 14 residues. The germline V and J ends were trimmed by 2 bases and 1 base, with 7 bases remaining between them. Germline V lookup: CDR1 MRHNA, CDR2 SNTAGT. In DNA, the CDR3 is TGTGCCAGCAGTGACACGGGGGGCACAGATACGCAGTATTTT. The encoded protein is CASSDTGGTDTQYF.